This is a list of T cell receptor beta chains from one sample in a study of cytomegalovirus exposure and HLA in healthy donors. Using immunoSEQ multiplex PCR, the repertoire was profiled, and TCRdb retains in-frame clones only, with some absent. The sample holds more than 150,000 clones, 77% seen once. Sequenced sample: PBMCs. The receptors were sampled from a man between 18 and 29 years old in good health and CMV-seronegative. The CDR3 runs from the conserved cysteine through the conserved F or W. D genes are given only for firm matches. Some rows have no size entry. The others give once, few or many, or a class for an expanded clone.

clone_size: NA; cdr3_length: 13; d_call: NA; j_call: TRBJ2-5; v_call: TRBV5-4; cdr3_nt: TGTGCCAGCAGCTTGGAGCGGGCAGAGACCCAGTACTTC; cdr3_aa: CASSLERAETQYF
clone_size: NA; cdr3_length: 11; d_call: NA; j_call: TRBJ2-1; v_call: TRBV20-1; cdr3_nt: TGCAGTGCCTTACAGGGTCATGAGCAGTTCTTC; cdr3_aa: CSALQGHEQFF
clone_size: NA; cdr3_length: 16; d_call: TRBD1; j_call: TRBJ2-7; v_call: TRBV13; cdr3_nt: TGTGCCAGCAGCTTCCTTGGGACAGGGCTAGGGTACGAGCAGTACTTC; cdr3_aa: CASSFLGTGLGYEQYF
clone_size: NA; cdr3_length: 15; d_call: NA; j_call: TRBJ2-7; v_call: TRBV18; cdr3_nt: TGTGCCAGCTCACCAAGGCAGGGGCTTCTTGCCGAGCAGTACTTC; cdr3_aa: CASSPRQGLLAEQYF
clone_size: NA; cdr3_length: 15; d_call: TRBD1; j_call: TRBJ1-2; v_call: TRBV15; cdr3_nt: TGTGCCACCAGCAGAGAGAGGGGGCAGCACTATGGCTACACCTTC; cdr3_aa: CATSRERGQHYGYTF
clone_size: few; cdr3_length: 15; d_call: NA; j_call: TRBJ2-5; v_call: TRBV5-4; cdr3_nt: TGTGCCAGCAGCTCACAGACCGCTTCGAGAGAGACCCAGTACTTC; cdr3_aa: CASSSQTASRETQYF
clone_size: NA; cdr3_length: 16; d_call: TRBD1; j_call: TRBJ1-2; v_call: TRBV7-6; cdr3_nt: TGTGCCAGCAGCTTAGTTCCCTCACAGGGGATGGGGGGCTACACCTTC; cdr3_aa: CASSLVPSQGMGGYTF
clone_size: NA; cdr3_length: 11; d_call: NA; j_call: TRBJ2-7; v_call: TRBV20-1; cdr3_nt: TGCAGTGCGGCATCTTCCTACGAGCAGTACTTC; cdr3_aa: CSAASSYEQYF
clone_size: NA; cdr3_length: 16; d_call: TRBD1; j_call: TRBJ1-5; v_call: TRBV18; cdr3_nt: TGTGCCAGCTCGGTGTCTATCGCAGGGGGTTTGAAGCCCCAGCATTTT; cdr3_aa: CASSVSIAGGLKPQHF
clone_size: NA; cdr3_length: 15; d_call: TRBD1; j_call: TRBJ1-1; v_call: TRBV19; cdr3_nt: TGTGCCAGTAGTAAAACAGGGGGCCAGGGCACTGAAGCTTTCTTT; cdr3_aa: CASSKTGGQGTEAFF
clone_size: NA; cdr3_length: 14; d_call: TRBD1; j_call: TRBJ1-5; v_call: TRBV5-6; cdr3_nt: TGTGCCAGCAGCCGGGACAGGGGGAATCAGCCCCAGCATTTT; cdr3_aa: CASSRDRGNQPQHF
clone_size: NA; cdr3_length: 14; d_call: TRBD2; j_call: TRBJ2-4; v_call: TRBV27; cdr3_nt: TGTGCCAGCAGCACTAGCGGGATTGGAAACATTCAGTACTTC; cdr3_aa: CASSTSGIGNIQYF
clone_size: NA; cdr3_length: 12; d_call: NA; j_call: TRBJ1-5; v_call: TRBV7-3; cdr3_nt: TGTGCCAGCAGCTTCCTAAATCAGCCCCAGCATTTT; cdr3_aa: CASSFLNQPQHF
clone_size: NA; cdr3_length: 16; d_call: TRBD2; j_call: TRBJ2-3; v_call: TRBV9; cdr3_nt: TGTGCCAGCAGCGCAACCACTAGCGGGAGCACAGATACGCAGTATTTT; cdr3_aa: CASSATTSGSTDTQYF
clone_size: few; cdr3_length: 16; d_call: TRBD2; j_call: TRBJ2-3; v_call: TRBV2; cdr3_nt: TGTGCCAGCAGTCCGTATCCTAGCGGAAACACAGATACGCAGTATTTT; cdr3_aa: CASSPYPSGNTDTQYF
clone_size: NA; cdr3_length: 15; d_call: NA; j_call: TRBJ2-5; v_call: TRBV7-2; cdr3_nt: TGTGCCAGCAGCTCAAGCGGCGCAGCACAAGAGACCCAGTACTTC; cdr3_aa: CASSSSGAAQETQYF
clone_size: few; cdr3_length: 13; d_call: NA; j_call: TRBJ1-2; v_call: TRBV2; cdr3_nt: TGTGCCAGAGACATGACAGCTAACTATGGCTACACCTTC; cdr3_aa: CARDMTANYGYTF
clone_size: few; cdr3_length: 12; d_call: NA; j_call: TRBJ1-5; v_call: TRBV29-1; cdr3_nt: TGCAGCGTTGGGGGGCCTAATCAGCCCCAGCATTTT; cdr3_aa: CSVGGPNQPQHF
clone_size: NA; cdr3_length: 15; d_call: NA; j_call: TRBJ2-4; v_call: TRBV19; cdr3_nt: TGTGCCAGTAGTATAGCGGCCAGGGGCCAAAACATTCAGTACTTC; cdr3_aa: CASSIAARGQNIQYF
clone_size: NA; cdr3_length: 11; d_call: NA; j_call: TRBJ1-1; v_call: TRBV29-1; cdr3_nt: TGCAGCGTGGGGGGGGACACTGAAGCTTTCTTT; cdr3_aa: CSVGGDTEAFF
clone_size: NA; cdr3_length: 13; d_call: NA; j_call: TRBJ1-2; v_call: TRBV5-3; cdr3_nt: TGTGCCAGAAGCTCCCGGGGGGCTCGGGGCTACACCTTC; cdr3_aa: CARSSRGARGYTF
clone_size: NA; cdr3_length: 12; d_call: NA; j_call: TRBJ1-5; v_call: TRBV19; cdr3_nt: TGTGCCAGTACCATGGGGAGCCAGCCCCAGCATTTT; cdr3_aa: CASTMGSQPQHF
clone_size: few; cdr3_length: 15; d_call: NA; j_call: TRBJ1-2; v_call: TRBV15; cdr3_nt: TGTGCCACCAGCCCTGGGCCGGGATCTAACTATGGCTACACCTTC; cdr3_aa: CATSPGPGSNYGYTF
clone_size: NA; cdr3_length: 16; d_call: TRBD1; j_call: TRBJ2-7; v_call: TRBV14; cdr3_nt: TGTGCCAGCAGCCAAGATAAGCGGACAGGGTCCTACGAGCAGTACTTC; cdr3_aa: CASSQDKRTGSYEQYF
clone_size: NA; cdr3_length: 13; d_call: NA; j_call: TRBJ2-5; v_call: TRBV6-1; cdr3_nt: TGTGCCAGCAGGGGCGGGACCTGGGAGACCCAGTACTTC; cdr3_aa: CASRGGTWETQYF
clone_size: few; cdr3_length: 12; d_call: TRBD1; j_call: TRBJ2-7; v_call: TRBV7-2; cdr3_nt: TGTGCCAGCAGGACTCCGACAGGGACCCACTACTTC; cdr3_aa: CASRTPTGTHYF
clone_size: NA; cdr3_length: 16; d_call: NA; j_call: TRBJ2-1; v_call: TRBV15; cdr3_nt: TGTGCCACCAGCCCCCCCCACGGGAGCTCCTACAATGAGCAGTTCTTC; cdr3_aa: CATSPPHGSSYNEQFF
clone_size: few; cdr3_length: 14; d_call: NA; j_call: TRBJ1-1; v_call: TRBV6-1; cdr3_nt: TGTGCCAGCAGTGAACCCGGGGGGATCACTGAAGCTTTCTTT; cdr3_aa: CASSEPGGITEAFF
clone_size: NA; cdr3_length: 13; d_call: NA; j_call: TRBJ1-1; v_call: TRBV5-1; cdr3_nt: TGCGCCAGCAGCGTCTCCGGGAACACTGAAGCTTTCTTT; cdr3_aa: CASSVSGNTEAFF
clone_size: once; cdr3_length: 14; d_call: NA; j_call: TRBJ2-7; v_call: TRBV30; cdr3_nt: TGTGCCGCAAGATTGCTGGCGGGCACCTACGAGCAGTACTTC; cdr3_aa: CAARLLAGTYEQYF
clone_size: NA; cdr3_length: 11; d_call: NA; j_call: TRBJ1-2; v_call: TRBV20-1; cdr3_nt: TGCAGTGCTAGTATCTCTTATGGCTACACCTTC; cdr3_aa: CSASISYGYTF
clone_size: NA; cdr3_length: 15; d_call: TRBD2; j_call: TRBJ2-1; v_call: TRBV15; cdr3_nt: TGTGCCACCAGCAGACCTAGCGGGAGGGACAATGAGCAGTTCTTC; cdr3_aa: CATSRPSGRDNEQFF